The subject of this entry is one TCR beta chain. What this receptor recognizes is not known. Per-nucleotide qualities are absent, and no much larger clonotype sits a single base away. TCRbeta CDR3 regions were amplified from genomic DNA using the immunoSEQ Assay, a bias-controlled multiplex PCR. Turning to the authors' computational methods: Nucleated cell counts per sample were estimated from amplification of reference gene primers within the assay. To quantify the absolute abundance of each unique TCRbeta CDR3 rearrangement, sequence reads were collapsed and filtered. Productive Simpson clonality was computed per sample as the square root of Simpson's diversity index over productive rearrangements. Here the immuneACCESS table is served through TCRdb, limited to in-frame sequences with V and J called. Missing clones are a known gap in these copies; in checked studies unresolved V genes cover under half, and the rest lacks a known reason. That table furnishes V, J and clone size, whereas the DNA furnished D and trimming. Within this sample are roughly 120,000 clones, with 90% of them counted one time only. 1.8% of the sample is held by the ten biggest clonotypes.

The CDR3 measures 15 amino acids from cysteine to phenylalanine. The entry retains the CDR3 DNA only, 45 bases that are in frame from base 1. CDR1 is given as SGHDT and CDR2 as YYEEEE, both from the germline V gene. Unmatched junction bases come to 10, with V trimmed by 4 bases and J by 4 bases. Collaborating institutions collected whole blood in K2EDTA tubes following their own protocols. For TCRbeta analysis, collaborators shipped samples in one of three forms: frozen whole blood, isolated PBMCs, or DNA extracted from either of those sample types. These data originate in a study of blood T cell repertoires in COVID-19 (dated by TCRdb to 2020 to 2021). The study in broad terms: Collaborator samples came from the United States, Italy and Spain and covered acute and convalescent phases of COVID-19. The material from the prospective study consisted of cDNA or gDNA derived from T cells, B-cell-depleted T cells, or PBMCs. Subjects who had been exposed to COVID-19, were actively infected with it, or had recovered from it provided the deeply sampled blood TCRbeta repertoires that made up the dataset. A freely available public database, intended as a resource for researchers studying the immune response to SARS-CoV-2, is where the repertoires were released. Samples were obtained from the ongoing ImmuneRACE study (first 160 participants) and from 1,254 subjects provided by 6 global collaborators. A de-identified subject ID, COVID-19 status, age in years and sex were almost always included in the sample metadata. HLA class I and class II types, where available, came from metadata supplied by the sample provider rather than from assay-based typing. The investigation overall reported the following: Clinical and demographic metadata were provided uncurated, with the amount varying by source and participant.

Sequencing was done on a sample of peripheral blood. This receptor was obtained from a human donor with active COVID-19. The donor label of this sample is uncertain. This receptor chain uses TRBV5-6 and TRBJ2-7; 8 middle bases align to TRBD1. The DNA sequence is as follows: TGTGCCAGCAGCCTAGGGACAGGTGGGGCATACGAGCAGTACTTC. Translated, this gives CASSLGTGGAYEQYF.